This TCR beta chain was found in a study of vaccination and CD4 T cells after COVID-19. In the study overall: Post-COVID specimens were obtained a median 101 days after diagnosis (range 35 to 161). From HCoV-229E, HCoV-OC43, HCoV-NL63 and SARS-CoV-2, overlapping spike peptides were used to stimulate the cells. Study findings and constraints: Within convalescent individuals, 304 out of 307 vaccine-specific clones proved to be spike mono-reactive.

Oncomine TCR Beta short-read sequencing was applied to DNA from cultured CD4+ T cells. Someone extracted genomic DNA from cultured CD4+ T cells. TCRdb reprocessed the PCR reads via MiXCR and lists one record per CDR3 protein. The table has fewer than 13,000 distinct CDR3 sequences, roughly 30% seen once. Remarks on this clonotype: Its antigen remains unknown.

V lost 4 bases and J lost 9, with 16 bases in between. CDR3 length equals 13 residues. Germline V gene data show CDR1 as DFQATT and CDR2 as SNEGSKA (reference sequence). Described treatment: approximately 11-day PBMC culture with coronavirus spike peptide pools or control peptides (ViraFEST assay). Pre-COVID-19 pandemic sampling (2011-2018) yielded the unexposed donor's CD4+ T cells. The sequenced material came from CD4+ T cells from blood, cultured in vitro. This sequence originates from a human donor in good health. V and J are TRBV20-1 and TRBJ1-5, with D perhaps matching TRBD1 (5 bases). The CDR3 protein is CSAKPGGFGPQHF. CDR3 DNA: TGCAGTGCTAAGCCGGGGGGTTTTGGGCCCCAGCATTTT.